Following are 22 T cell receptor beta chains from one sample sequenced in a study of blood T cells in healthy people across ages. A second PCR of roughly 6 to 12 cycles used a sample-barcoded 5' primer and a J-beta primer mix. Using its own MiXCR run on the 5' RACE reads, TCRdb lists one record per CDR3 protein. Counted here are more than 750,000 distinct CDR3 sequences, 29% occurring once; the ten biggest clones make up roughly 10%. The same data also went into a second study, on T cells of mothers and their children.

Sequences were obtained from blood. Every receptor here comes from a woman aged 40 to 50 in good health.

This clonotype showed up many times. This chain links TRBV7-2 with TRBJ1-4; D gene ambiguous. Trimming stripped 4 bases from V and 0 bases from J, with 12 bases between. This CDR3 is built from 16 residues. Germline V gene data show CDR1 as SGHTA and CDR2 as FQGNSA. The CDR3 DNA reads TGTGCCAGCAGCTCCCGCGATCCCGCAACTAATGAAAAACTGTTTTTT. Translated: CASSSRDPATNEKLFF.

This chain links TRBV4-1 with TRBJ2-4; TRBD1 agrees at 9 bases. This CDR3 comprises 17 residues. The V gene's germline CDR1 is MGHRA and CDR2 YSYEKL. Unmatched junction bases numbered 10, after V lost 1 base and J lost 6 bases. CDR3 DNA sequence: TGCGCCAGCAGCCAAGGGGAAACCGGGACAGGGTTAAACATTCAGTACTTC. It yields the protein CASSQGETGTGLNIQYF.

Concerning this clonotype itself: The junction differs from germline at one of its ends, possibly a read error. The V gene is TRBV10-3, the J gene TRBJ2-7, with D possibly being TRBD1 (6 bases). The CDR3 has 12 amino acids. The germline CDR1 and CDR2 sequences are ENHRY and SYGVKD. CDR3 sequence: CVISKQGYEQYF. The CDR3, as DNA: TGTGTCATCAGTAAACAGGGTTACGAGCAGTACTTC.

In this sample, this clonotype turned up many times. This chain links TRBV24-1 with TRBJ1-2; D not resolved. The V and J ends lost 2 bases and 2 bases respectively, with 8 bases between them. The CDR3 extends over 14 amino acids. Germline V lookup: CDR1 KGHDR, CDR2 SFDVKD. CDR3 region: CATSDSRRNYGYTF. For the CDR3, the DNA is TGTGCCACCAGTGATTCCCGACGGAACTATGGCTACACCTTC.

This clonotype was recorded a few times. This chain's CDR3 is CASSFSGAPTDTQYF. CDR3 nucleotide sequence: TGTGCCAGCAGTTTTTCCGGGGCCCCCACAGATACGCAGTATTTT. The chain couples TRBV12-3 or TRBV12-4 to TRBJ2-3, with D possibly being TRBD1 or TRBD2 (5 bases each). With 3 bases removed from V and 2 bases from J, the gap between germline ends came to 12 bases. This CDR3 has 15 residues.

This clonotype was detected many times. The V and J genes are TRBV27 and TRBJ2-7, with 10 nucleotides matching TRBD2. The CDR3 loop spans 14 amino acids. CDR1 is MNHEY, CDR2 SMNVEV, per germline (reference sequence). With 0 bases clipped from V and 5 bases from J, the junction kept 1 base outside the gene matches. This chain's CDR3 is CASSLSAGGDEQYF. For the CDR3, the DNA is TGTGCCAGCAGTTTATCAGCGGGGGGGGACGAGCAGTACTTC.

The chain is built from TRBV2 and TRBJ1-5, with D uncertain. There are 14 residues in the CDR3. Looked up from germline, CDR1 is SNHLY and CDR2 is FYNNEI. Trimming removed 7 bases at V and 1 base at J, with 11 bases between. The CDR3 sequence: CASNIGQSNQPQHF. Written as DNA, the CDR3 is TGTGCCAGCAATATAGGTCAGAGCAATCAGCCCCAGCATTTT.

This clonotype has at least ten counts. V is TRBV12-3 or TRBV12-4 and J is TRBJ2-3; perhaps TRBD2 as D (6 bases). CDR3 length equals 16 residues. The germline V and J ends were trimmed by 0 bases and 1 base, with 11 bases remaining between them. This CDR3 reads CASSLAQTSRTDTQYF. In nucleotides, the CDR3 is TGTGCCAGCAGTTTAGCCCAGACTAGTCGCACAGATACGCAGTATTTT.

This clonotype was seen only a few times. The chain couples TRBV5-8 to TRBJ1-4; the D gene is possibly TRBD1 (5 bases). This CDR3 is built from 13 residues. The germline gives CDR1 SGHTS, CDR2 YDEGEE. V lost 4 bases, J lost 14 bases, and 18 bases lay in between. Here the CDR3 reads CASSPGALATLFF. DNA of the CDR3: TGTGCCAGCAGCCCTGGGGCGCTAGCGACCCTGTTTTTT.

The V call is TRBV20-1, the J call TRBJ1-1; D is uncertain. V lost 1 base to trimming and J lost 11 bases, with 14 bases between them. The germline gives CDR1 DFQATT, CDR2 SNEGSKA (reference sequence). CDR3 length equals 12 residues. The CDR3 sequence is CSARGYRLGAFF. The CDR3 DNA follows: TGCAGTGCTAGAGGGTATCGACTTGGGGCTTTCTTT.

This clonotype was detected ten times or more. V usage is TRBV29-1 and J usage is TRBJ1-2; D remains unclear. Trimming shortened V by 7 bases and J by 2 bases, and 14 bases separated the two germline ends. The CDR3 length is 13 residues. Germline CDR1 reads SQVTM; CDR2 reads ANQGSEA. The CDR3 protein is CSASPDGNYGYTF. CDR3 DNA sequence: TGCAGCGCGAGCCCCGACGGCAACTATGGCTACACCTTC.

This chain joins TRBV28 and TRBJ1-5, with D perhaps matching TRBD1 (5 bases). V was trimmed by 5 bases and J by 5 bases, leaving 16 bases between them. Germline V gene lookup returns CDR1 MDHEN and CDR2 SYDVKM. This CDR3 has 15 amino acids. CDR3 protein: CASSTRKEGYQPQHF. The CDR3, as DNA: TGTGCCAGCAGTACGCGGAAGGAGGGGTATCAGCCCCAGCATTTT.

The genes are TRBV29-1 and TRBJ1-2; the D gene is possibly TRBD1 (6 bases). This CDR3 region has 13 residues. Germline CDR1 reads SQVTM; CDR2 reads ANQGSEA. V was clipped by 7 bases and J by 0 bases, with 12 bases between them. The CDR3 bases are TGCAGCGCGCTAAGGGGGACTAACTATGGCTACACCTTC. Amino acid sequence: CSALRGTNYGYTF.

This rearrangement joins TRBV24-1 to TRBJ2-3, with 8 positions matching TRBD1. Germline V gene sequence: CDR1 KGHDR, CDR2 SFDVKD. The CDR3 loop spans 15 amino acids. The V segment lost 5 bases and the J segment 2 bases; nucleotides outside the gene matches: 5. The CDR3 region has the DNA TGTGCCACCAGTGTAGGGACAGGTCACACAGATACGCAGTATTTT. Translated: CATSVGTGHTDTQYF.

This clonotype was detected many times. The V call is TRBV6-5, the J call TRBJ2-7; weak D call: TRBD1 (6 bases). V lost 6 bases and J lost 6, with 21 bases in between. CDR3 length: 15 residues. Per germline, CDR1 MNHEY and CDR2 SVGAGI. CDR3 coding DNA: TGTGCCAGCAGAAACCTCCAGGGGACCTCCCTCGAGCAGTACTTC. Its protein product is CASRNLQGTSLEQYF.

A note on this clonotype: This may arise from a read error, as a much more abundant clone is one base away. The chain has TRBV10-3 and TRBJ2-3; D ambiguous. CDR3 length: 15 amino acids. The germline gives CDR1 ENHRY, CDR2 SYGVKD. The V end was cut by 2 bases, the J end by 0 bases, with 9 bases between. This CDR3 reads CAISEGPASTDTQYF. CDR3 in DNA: TGTGCCATCAGTGAGGGACCAGCTAGCACAGATACGCAGTATTTT.

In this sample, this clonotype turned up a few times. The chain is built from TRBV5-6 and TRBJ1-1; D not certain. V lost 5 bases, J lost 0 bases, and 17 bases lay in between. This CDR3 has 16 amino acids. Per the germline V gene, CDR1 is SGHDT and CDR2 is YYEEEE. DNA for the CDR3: TGTGCCAGCAGTAAACAGAGATGGGGAGTGAACACTGAAGCTTTCTTT. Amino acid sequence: CASSKQRWGVNTEAFF.

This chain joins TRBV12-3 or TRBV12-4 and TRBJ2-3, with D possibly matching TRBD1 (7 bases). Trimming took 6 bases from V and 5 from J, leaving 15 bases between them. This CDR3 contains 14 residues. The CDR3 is CASSPRQGGDTQYF. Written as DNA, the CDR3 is TGTGCCAGCAGCCCCAGACAGGGAGGAGATACGCAGTATTTT.

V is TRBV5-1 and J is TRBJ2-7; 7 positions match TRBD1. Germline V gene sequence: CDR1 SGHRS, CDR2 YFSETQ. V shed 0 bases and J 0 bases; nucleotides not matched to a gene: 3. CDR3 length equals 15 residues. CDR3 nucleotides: TGCGCCAGCAGCTTGGATGGGGACAGCTCCTACGAGCAGTACTTC. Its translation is CASSLDGDSSYEQYF.

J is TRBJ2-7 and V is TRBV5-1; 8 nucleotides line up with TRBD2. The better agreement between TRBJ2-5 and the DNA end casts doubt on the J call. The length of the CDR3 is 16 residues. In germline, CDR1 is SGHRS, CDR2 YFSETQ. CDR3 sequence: CASSLGVAGSLETQYF. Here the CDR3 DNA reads TGCGCCAGCAGCTTGGGAGTAGCGGGATCGCTGGAGACCCAGTACTTC.

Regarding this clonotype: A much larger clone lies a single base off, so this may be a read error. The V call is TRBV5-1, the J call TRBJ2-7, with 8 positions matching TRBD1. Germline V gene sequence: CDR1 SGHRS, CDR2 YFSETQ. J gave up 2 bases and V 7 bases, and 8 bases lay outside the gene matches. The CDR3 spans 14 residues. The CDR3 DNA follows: TGCGCCAGCGAGACGGCGACAGGGGCCTACGAGCAGTACTTC. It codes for CASETATGAYEQYF.

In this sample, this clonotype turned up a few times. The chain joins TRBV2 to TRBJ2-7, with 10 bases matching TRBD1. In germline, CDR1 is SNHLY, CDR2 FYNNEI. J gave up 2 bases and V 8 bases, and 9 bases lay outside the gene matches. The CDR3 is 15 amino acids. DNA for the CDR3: TGTGCCAGCCGCTATCGGGACAGGGGAACCTACGAGCAGTACTTC. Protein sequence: CASRYRDRGTYEQYF.